This is a list of T cell receptor beta chains from one sample in a study of identical twins. TCRdb itself ran the 5' RACE reads through MiXCR, one entry per CDR3 protein. The sample lists 750,000 to 950,000 distinct CDR3 sequences; 9% to 15% were seen once. These data are also associated with another study on yellow fever vaccine responses in identical twins.

The sequenced sample was PBMCs. These receptor sequences come from a woman younger than 35 in good health. Each CDR3 is given with its conserved first and last residue. Fields, in order: clone size, V gene, D gene, J gene, CDR3 length, CDR3 DNA, CDR3 protein. A D gene is named only where the DNA matches it firmly. Clone size is not always given. Where it is, it says once, few, many or a class for expanded clones.

>few|TRBV12-3/TRBV12-4|TRBD1|TRBJ2-2|16
TGTGCCAGCACTCTGAGACAGGGGGCACATACCGGGGAGCTGTTTTTT
CASTLRQGAHTGELFF
>.|TRBV20-1|TRBD2|TRBJ2-5|15
TGCAGTGCCCCCGGATGGACTAGATCGGGTGAGACCCAGTACTTC
CSAPGWTRSGETQYF
>few|TRBV6-5|TRBD2|TRBJ2-3|16
TGTGCCAGCAGTTCCGGGACTAGCGGGACCACAGATACGCAGTATTTT
CASSSGTSGTTDTQYF
>few|TRBV20-1|.|TRBJ2-5|16
TGCAGTGCTAGTTACCAGCCCTACGAAACCCAAGAGACCCAGTACTTC
CSASYQPYETQETQYF
>.|TRBV29-1|.|TRBJ2-5|14
TGCAGCGTCGCCACAGGGGGGGGAATAGAGACCCAGTACTTC
CSVATGGGIETQYF
>.|TRBV5-1|TRBD1|TRBJ2-7|18
TGCGCCAGCAGCCGCAACCGACAGGGCGGCCCCAGCTCAAGTGAGCAGTACTTC
CASSRNRQGGPSSSEQYF
>.|TRBV19|TRBD1|TRBJ2-3|16
TGTGCCAGCAGGAAGAGGGGGCTCCCGTCCGGAGATACGCAGTATTTT
CASRKRGLPSGDTQYF
>few|TRBV27|.|TRBJ2-3|16
TGTGCCAGCAGTCCCGGGGACGCGAGGAGTCCAGATACGCAGTATTTT
CASSPGDARSPDTQYF
>.|TRBV12-5|TRBD2|TRBJ2-1|16
TGTGCTAGTGGTTTAACTAGCGGGGGATCCTACAATGAGCAGTTCTTC
CASGLTSGGSYNEQFF
>.|TRBV7-2|.|TRBJ2-7|13
TGTGCCAGCAGCTTATCACAGGGTCAAGAGCAGTACTTC
CASSLSQGQEQYF
>.|TRBV18|TRBD2|TRBJ2-3|18
TGTGCCAGCTCACCAACAACCGGACTAGCGGGGGTCACAGATACGCAGTATTTT
CASSPTTGLAGVTDTQYF